One sample yielded the 8 T cell receptor beta chains listed below, sequenced in a study of a mutant IDH1 vaccine in newly diagnosed glioma. Time point of the sample: week 35, safety follow-up. A single vaccine dose contained 300 ug of mutant IDH1 20-mer peptide, and topical imiquimod was used with it. The method was immunoSEQ multiplex PCR; TCRdb's version includes in-frame clones alone and lacks a portion of them. The profile shows about 32,000 clones, 70% to 85% of them singletons. No antigen has been identified for these receptors. The sequences come from PBMCs, collected from a glioma patient whose treatment included an IDH1 peptide vaccine. The source of these receptors is a man aged 25-40 years with glioma.

The chain couples TRBV6-5 to TRBJ1-2; D might be TRBD1 (5 bases). Trimming pared 5 bases from V and 1 base from J, leaving 8 bases between. The V gene's germline CDR1 is MNHEY and CDR2 SVGAGI. The CDR3 has 13 residues. The CDR3 here is CASSRDGNYGYTF. The DNA for the CDR3 is TGTGCCAGCAGTCGGGACGGTAACTATGGCTACACCTTC.

Only one count was recorded for this clone. The chain joins TRBV19 to TRBJ2-1; 10 bases map to TRBD2. CDR3 size: 15 residues. J was trimmed by 9 bases and V by 3 bases; bases with no gene match: 8. Germline values: CDR1 LNHDA, CDR2 SQIVND (reference sequence). The CDR3 DNA reads TGTGCCAGTAGTATCCTAGCGGGAGTCTTTTCTGAGCAGTTCTTC. Its protein product is CASSILAGVFSEQFF.

The J gene is TRBJ2-2, the V gene TRBV11-1; 8 bases align to TRBD1. J was trimmed by 1 base and V by 1 base; bases with no gene match: 8. This CDR3 has 18 amino acids. Germline lookup yields CDR1 SGHAT and CDR2 FQDESV (reference sequence). The CDR3 reads CASSLGLGRGRNTGELFF. The DNA for the CDR3 is TGTGCCAGCAGCTTAGGTCTCGGCAGGGGGCGGAACACCGGGGAGCTGTTTTTT.

The genes are TRBV6-5 and TRBJ2-7; 10 bases are a match to TRBD2. The CDR3 extends over 13 amino acids. Germline lookup yields CDR1 MNHEY and CDR2 SVGAGI. The junction had 2 bases not matched to a gene; V was cut back by 6 bases and J by 3 bases. The CDR3 DNA follows: TGTGCCAGCAGGGGACTAGCGAACTACGAGCAGTACTTC. Translation gives CASRGLANYEQYF.

The gene calls are TRBV5-1 and TRBJ1-4; TRBD1 matches 10 bases. The length of the CDR3 is 16 residues. Germline CDR1 reads SGHRS; CDR2 reads YFSETQ. The trim removed 4 bases at V and 7 bases at J, leaving 10 bases unmatched. CDR3 nucleotide sequence: TGCGCCAGCAGCCCGGACAGGGGGGTTTTCGGTGAAAAACTGTTTTTT. It translates to CASSPDRGVFGEKLFF.

V gene TRBV7-9 combines with J gene TRBJ1-1; 8 bases fit TRBD1. The CDR3 runs 14 residues. CDR1 is SEHNR, CDR2 FQNEAQ, per germline (reference sequence). V was clipped by 5 bases and J by 5 bases; unmatched bases: 7. CDR3 in amino acids: CASSPWTGSTEAFF. CDR3 bases: TGTGCCAGCAGCCCGTGGACAGGGAGTACTGAAGCTTTCTTT.

Only one count was recorded for this clone. J is TRBJ2-5 and V is TRBV30; no clear D gene. The germline V and J ends were trimmed by 5 bases and 0 bases, with 7 bases remaining between them. From germline, CDR1 is GTSNPN and CDR2 SVGIG (reference sequence). The length of the CDR3 is 12 residues. In nucleotides, the CDR3 is TGTGCCTGGTCGTTTTACCAAGAGACCCAGTACTTC. Translated, it gives CAWSFYQETQYF. The full variable domain, rest sourced from reference TRBV30 and TRBJ2-5, is SQTIHQWPATLVQPVGSPLSLECTVEGTSNPNLYWYRQAAGRGLQLLFYSVGIGQISSEVPQNLSASRPQDRQFILSSKKLLLSDSGFYLCAWSFYQETQYFGPGTRLLVL.

The V and J genes are TRBV18 and TRBJ1-1, with 8 bases identical to TRBD1. V lost 3 bases and J lost 1; bases outside the gene matches: 4. Germline V CDR1 and CDR2: KGHSH, LQKENI. The CDR3 is 15 residues long. The CDR3 nucleotides are TGTGCCAGCTCACCCGTAGGACAGGGGAACACTGAAGCTTTCTTT. Residues: CASSPVGQGNTEAFF.